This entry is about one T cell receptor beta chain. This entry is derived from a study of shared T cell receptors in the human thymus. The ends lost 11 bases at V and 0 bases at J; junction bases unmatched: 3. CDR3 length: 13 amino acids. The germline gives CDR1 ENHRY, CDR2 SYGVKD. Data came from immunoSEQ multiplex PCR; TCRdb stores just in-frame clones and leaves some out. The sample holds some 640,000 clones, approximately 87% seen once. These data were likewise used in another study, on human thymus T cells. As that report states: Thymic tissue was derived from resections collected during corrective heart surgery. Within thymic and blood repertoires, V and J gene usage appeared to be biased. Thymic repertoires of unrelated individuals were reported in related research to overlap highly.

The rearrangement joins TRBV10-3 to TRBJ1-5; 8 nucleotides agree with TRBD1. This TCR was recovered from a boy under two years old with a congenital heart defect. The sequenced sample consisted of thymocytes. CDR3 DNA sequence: TGTGCCGTGGGACAGGTTAGCAATCAGCCCCAGCATTTT. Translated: CAVGQVSNQPQHF.